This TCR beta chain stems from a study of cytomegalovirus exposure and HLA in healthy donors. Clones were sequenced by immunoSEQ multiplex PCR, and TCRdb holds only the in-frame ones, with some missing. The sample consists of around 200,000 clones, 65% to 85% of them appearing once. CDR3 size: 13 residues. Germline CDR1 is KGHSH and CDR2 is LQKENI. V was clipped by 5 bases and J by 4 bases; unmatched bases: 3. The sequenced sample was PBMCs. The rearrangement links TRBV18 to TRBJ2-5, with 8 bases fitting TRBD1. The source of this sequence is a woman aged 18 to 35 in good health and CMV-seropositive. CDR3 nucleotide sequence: TGTGCCAGCTCAACTACAGGGGGAGAGACCCAGTACTTC. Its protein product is CASSTTGGETQYF.